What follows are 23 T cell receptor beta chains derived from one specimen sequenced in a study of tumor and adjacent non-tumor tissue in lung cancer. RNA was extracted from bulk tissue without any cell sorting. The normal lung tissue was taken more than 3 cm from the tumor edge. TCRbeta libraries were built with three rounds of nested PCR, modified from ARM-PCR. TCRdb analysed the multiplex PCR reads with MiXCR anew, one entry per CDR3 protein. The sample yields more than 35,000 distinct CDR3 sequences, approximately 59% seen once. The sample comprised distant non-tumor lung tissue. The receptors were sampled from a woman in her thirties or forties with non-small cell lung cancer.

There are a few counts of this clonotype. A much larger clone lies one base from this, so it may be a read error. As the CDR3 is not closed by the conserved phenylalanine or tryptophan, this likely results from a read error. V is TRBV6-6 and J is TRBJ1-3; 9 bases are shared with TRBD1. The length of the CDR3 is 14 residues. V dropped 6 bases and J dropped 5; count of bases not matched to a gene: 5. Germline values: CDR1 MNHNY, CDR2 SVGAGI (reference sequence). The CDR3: CASRLGQGRNTIYS. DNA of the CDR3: TGTGCCAGCAGATTGGGACAGGGTAGAAACACCATATATTCT.

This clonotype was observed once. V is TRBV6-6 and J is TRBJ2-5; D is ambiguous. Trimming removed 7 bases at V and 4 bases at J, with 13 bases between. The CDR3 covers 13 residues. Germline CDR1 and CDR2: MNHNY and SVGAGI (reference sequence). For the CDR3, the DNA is TGTGCCAGCACTTCATTAGGCCGAGAGACCCAGTACTTC. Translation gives CASTSLGRETQYF.

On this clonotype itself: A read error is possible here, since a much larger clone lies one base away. CDR3 residues: CSATDLYEQLF. The DNA for the CDR3 is TGCAGTGCTACAGATTTGTATGAGCAGTTATTC. The gene calls are TRBV20-1 and TRBJ2-1; D gene ambiguous. The CDR3 totals 11 residues. From germline, CDR1 is DFQATT and CDR2 SNEGSKA (reference sequence).

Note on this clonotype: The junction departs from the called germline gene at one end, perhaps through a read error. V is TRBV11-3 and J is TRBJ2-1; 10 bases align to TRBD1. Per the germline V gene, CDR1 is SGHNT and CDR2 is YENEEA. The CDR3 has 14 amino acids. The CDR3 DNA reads TGTGAGAGCAGCCCCGGACAGGGGGGCAATGAGCAATTCTTC. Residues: CESSPGQGGNEQFF. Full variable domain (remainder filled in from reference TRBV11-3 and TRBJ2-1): EAGVVQSPRYKIIEKKQPVAFWCNPISGHNTLYWYLQNLGQGPELLIRYENEEAVDDSQLPKDRFSAERLKGVDSTLKIQPAELGDSAVYLCESSPGQGGNEQFFGPGTRLTVL.

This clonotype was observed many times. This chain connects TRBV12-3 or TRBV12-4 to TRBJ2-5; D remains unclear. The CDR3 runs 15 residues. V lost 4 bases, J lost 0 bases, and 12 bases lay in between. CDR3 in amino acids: CASSSGRTYQETQYF. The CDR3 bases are TGTGCCAGCAGTTCCGGACGGACGTACCAAGAGACCCAGTACTTC.

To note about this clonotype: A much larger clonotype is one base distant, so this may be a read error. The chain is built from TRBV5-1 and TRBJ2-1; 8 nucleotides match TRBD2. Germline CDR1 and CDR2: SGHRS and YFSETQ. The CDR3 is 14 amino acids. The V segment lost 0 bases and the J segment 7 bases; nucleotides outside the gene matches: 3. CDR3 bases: TGCGCCAGCAGCTTGGCTAGCGGGCTGAATGAGCAGTTCTTC. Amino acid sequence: CASSLASGLNEQFF.

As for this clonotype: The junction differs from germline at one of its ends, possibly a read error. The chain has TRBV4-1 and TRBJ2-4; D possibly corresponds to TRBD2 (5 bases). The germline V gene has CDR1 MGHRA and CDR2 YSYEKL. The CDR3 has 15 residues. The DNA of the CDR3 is TGCTCCAGCAGCCAGCCTGAAGAGGGTCGAAACATTCAGTACTTC. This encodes CSSSQPEEGRNIQYF.

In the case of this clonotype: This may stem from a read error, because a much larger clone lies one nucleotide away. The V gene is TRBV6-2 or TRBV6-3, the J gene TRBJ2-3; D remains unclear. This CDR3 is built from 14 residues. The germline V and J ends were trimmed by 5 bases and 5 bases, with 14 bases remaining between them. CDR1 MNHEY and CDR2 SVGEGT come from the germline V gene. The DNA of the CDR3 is TGTGCCAGCAGTATTTTAGGCGACCAAGATACGCAGTATTTT. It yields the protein CASSILGDQDTQYF.

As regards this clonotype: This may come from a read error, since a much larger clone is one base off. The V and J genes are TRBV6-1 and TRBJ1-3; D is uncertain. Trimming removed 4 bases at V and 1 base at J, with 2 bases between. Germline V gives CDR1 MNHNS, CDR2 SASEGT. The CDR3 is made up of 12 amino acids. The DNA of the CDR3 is TGTGCCAGCAGTGTATCTGGAAACACCATATATTTT. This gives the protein CASSVSGNTIYF.

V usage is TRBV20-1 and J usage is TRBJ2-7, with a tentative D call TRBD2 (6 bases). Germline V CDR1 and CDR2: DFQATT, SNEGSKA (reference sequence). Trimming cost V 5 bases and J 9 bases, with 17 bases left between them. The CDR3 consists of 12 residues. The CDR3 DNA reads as TGCAGTGCTCCCACGGCGGGGCGTTTGCAGTACTTC. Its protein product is CSAPTAGRLQYF.

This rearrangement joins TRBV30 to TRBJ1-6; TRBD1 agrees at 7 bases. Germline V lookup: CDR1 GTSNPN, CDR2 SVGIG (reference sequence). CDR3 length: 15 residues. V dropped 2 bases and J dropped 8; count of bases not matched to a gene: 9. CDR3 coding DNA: TGTGCCTGGAGTTACCGGGACAGTTGGTATTCACCCCTCCACTTT. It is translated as CAWSYRDSWYSPLHF.

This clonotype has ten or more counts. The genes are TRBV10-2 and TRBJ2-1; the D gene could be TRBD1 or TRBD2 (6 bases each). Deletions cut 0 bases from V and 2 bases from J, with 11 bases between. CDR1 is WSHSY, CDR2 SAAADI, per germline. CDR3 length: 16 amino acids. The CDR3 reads CASSESGGSAYNEQFF. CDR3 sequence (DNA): TGCGCCAGCAGTGAGTCGGGGGGCTCAGCCTACAATGAGCAGTTCTTC.

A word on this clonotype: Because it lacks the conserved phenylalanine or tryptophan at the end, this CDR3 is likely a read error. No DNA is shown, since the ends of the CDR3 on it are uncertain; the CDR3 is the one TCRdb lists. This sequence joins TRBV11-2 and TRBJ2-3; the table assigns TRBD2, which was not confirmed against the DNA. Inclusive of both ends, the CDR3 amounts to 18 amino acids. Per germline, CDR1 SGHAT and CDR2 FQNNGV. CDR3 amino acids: CASSSTRDSGGTTDTHYS.

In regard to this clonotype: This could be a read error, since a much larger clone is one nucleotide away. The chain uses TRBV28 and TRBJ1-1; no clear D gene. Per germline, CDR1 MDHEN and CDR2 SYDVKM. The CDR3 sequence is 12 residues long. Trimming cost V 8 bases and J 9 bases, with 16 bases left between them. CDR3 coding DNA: TGTGCCAGCGGTTCGCCATCCACGAAAGCTTTCTTT. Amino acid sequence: CASGSPSTKAFF.

The chain's CDR3 is CASSFLSGDADTQYF. DNA of the CDR3: TGTGCCAGCAGCTTTCTGTCTGGGGATGCAGATACGCAGTATTTT. V gene TRBV7-9 combines with J gene TRBJ2-3; no definite D call. This CDR3 contains 15 residues. Germline V gene lookup returns CDR1 SEHNR and CDR2 FQNEAQ (reference sequence). The germline V and J ends were trimmed by 3 bases and 4 bases, with 14 bases remaining between them.

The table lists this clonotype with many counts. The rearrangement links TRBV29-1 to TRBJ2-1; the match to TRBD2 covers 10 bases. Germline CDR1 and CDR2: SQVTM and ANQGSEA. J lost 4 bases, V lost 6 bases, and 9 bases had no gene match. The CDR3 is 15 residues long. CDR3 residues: CSVGKGLAVYNEQFF. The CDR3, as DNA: TGCAGCGTGGGTAAAGGACTAGCGGTATACAATGAGCAGTTCTTC.

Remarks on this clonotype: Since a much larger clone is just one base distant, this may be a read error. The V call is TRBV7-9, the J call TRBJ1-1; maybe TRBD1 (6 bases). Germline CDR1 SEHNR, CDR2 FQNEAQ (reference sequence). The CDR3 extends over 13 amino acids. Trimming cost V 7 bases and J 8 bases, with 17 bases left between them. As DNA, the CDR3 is TGTGCCAGCATCTCGAAGACAGGCCACGAAGCTTTCTTT. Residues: CASISKTGHEAFF.

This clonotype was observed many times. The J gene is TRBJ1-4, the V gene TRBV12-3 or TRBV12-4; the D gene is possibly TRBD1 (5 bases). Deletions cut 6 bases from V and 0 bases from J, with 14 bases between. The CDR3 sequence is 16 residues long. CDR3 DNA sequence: TGTGCCAGCAGCCACGGGACGGTCGCAACTAATGAAAAACTGTTTTTT. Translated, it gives CASSHGTVATNEKLFF.

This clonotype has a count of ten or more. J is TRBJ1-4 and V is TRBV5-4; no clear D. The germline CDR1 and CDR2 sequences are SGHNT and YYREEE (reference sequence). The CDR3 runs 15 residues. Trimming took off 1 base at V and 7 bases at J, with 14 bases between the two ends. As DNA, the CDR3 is TGTGCCAGCAGCTTGTGGGCTGGAGGGAGTGAAAAACTGTTTTTT. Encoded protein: CASSLWAGGSEKLFF.

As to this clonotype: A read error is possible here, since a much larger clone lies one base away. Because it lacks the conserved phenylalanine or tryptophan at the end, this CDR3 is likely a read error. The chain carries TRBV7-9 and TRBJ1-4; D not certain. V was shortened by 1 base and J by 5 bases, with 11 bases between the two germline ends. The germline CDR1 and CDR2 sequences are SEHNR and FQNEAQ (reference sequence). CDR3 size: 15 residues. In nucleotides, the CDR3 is TGTGCCAGCAGCTTAGTGGTCGGTTCCAATGAAAAACTGTTTTAT. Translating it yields CASSLVVGSNEKLFY.

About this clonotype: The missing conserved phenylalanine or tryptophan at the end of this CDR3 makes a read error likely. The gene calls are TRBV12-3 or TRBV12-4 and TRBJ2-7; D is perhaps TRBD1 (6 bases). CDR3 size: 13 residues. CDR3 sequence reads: CASSARGSYGQYL. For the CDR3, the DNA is TGTGCCAGCAGTGCTAGGGGGTCCTACGGGCAGTACCTC.

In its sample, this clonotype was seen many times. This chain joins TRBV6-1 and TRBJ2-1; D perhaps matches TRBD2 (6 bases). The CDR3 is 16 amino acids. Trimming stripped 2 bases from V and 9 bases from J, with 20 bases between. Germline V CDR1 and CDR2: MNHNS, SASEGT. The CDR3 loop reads CASSEFIGRGSSEQFF. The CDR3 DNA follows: TGTGCCAGCAGTGAATTCATCGGGCGGGGTTCGAGTGAGCAGTTCTTC.

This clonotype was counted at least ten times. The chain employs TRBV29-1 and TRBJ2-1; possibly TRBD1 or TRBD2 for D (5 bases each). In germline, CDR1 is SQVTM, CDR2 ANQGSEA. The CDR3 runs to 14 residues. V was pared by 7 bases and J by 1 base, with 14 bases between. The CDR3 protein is CSAKGPASYNEQFF. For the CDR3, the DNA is TGCAGCGCTAAGGGACCTGCTTCCTACAATGAGCAGTTCTTC.